The next 16 T cell receptor beta chains were all read from a single sample in a study of blood T cells in healthy people across ages. Sample-barcoded 5' priming and a J-beta primer mix drove a second PCR of roughly 6 to 12 cycles. MiXCR, applied by TCRdb to the 5' RACE reads, yields one record per CDR3 protein. The table has roughly 790,000 distinct CDR3 sequences, roughly two fifths seen once; the top ten hold 20% to 25%. The sample taken for sequencing was blood. The source is a woman aged 60-75 years in good health.

This clonotype was observed many times. Being one base from a much bigger clone, this may be a read error. The gene calls are TRBV28 and TRBJ2-7; D might be TRBD1 (5 bases). With 4 bases removed from V and 3 bases from J, the gap between germline ends came to 10 bases. From germline, CDR1 is MDHEN and CDR2 SYDVKM. This CDR3 region has 13 residues. The CDR3 sequence: CASSWGIHYEQYF. The DNA for the CDR3 is TGTGCCAGCAGTTGGGGCATTCACTACGAGCAGTACTTC.

This clonotype was counted a few times. The J gene is TRBJ2-1, the V gene TRBV27, with D possibly TRBD2 on 5 matching bases. CDR1 is MNHEY, CDR2 SMNVEV, per germline (reference sequence). V was shortened by 2 bases and J by 6 bases, with 11 bases between the two germline ends. The CDR3 runs to 14 residues. The CDR3 coding sequence is TGTGCCAGCAGTTTAACGCTGGGGAGCAATGAGCAGTTCTTC. This codes for CASSLTLGSNEQFF.

The chain couples TRBV9 to TRBJ1-5, with D unresolved. The CDR3 runs to 13 residues. Trimming pared 3 bases from V and 9 bases from J, leaving 13 bases between. Germline V gives CDR1 SGDLS, CDR2 YYNGEE. This CDR3 reads CASSASPGRPQHF. Here the CDR3 DNA reads TGTGCCAGCAGCGCGAGTCCGGGTCGGCCCCAGCATTTT.

This clonotype showed up many times. The rearrangement uses TRBV29-1 and TRBJ2-6; D possibly matches TRBD1 or TRBD2 (7 bases each). This CDR3 contains 16 residues. V was cut by 2 bases and J by 3 bases, with 14 bases left in between. Germline assignment: CDR1 SQVTM and CDR2 ANQGSEA. CDR3 nucleotide sequence: TGCAGCGTTGAAAGCCAGGGGGGGAGTGGGGCCAACGTCCTGACTTTC. It codes for CSVESQGGSGANVLTF. Full variable domain (outside the CDR3, taken from reference TRBV29-1 and TRBJ2-6): SAVISQKPSRDICQRGTSLTIQCQVDSQVTMMFWYRQQPGQSLTLIATANQGSEATYESGFVIDKFPISRPNLTFSTLTVSNMSPEDSSIYLCSVESQGGSGANVLTFGAGSRLTVL.

This clonotype occurred a few times. The V and J genes are TRBV29-1 and TRBJ2-3; a possible D gene is TRBD1 (6 bases). The V gene lost 4 bases and the J gene lost 0 bases, with 14 bases spanning the gap. Looked up from germline, CDR1 is SQVTM and CDR2 is ANQGSEA. The CDR3 contains 15 residues. The CDR3 DNA is TGCAGCGTTGTTAGTGGGGGCATTAGCACAGATACGCAGTATTTT. Translation gives CSVVSGGISTDTQYF.

The chain has TRBV27 and TRBJ2-2; weak D call: TRBD2 (6 bases). The ends were cut back, 5 bases at V and 5 bases at J, with 15 bases in the middle. The V gene's germline CDR1 is MNHEY and CDR2 SMNVEV (reference sequence). The CDR3 runs to 15 residues. The CDR3 region has the DNA TGTGCCAGCAGTCCCGCGGGACGGTTAACCGGGGAGCTGTTTTTT. Protein product: CASSPAGRLTGELFF.

The chain recombines TRBV6-1 with TRBJ2-5; no definite D call. CDR3 length: 14 residues. Germline CDR1 MNHNS, CDR2 SASEGT. The V gene lost 8 bases and the J gene lost 3 bases, with 16 bases spanning the gap. CDR3 nucleotide sequence: TGTGCCAGCCTTAGAGACATGACGGAAGAGACCCAGTACTTC. It specifies CASLRDMTEETQYF.

The chain employs TRBV11-2 and TRBJ2-7; 8 bases fit TRBD2. The tail of the sequence fits TRBJ2-5 better, so the J call may be wrong. This CDR3 is built from 15 residues. In germline, CDR1 is SGHAT, CDR2 FQNNGV. CDR3 DNA: TGTGCCAGCAGCTTTACTAGCGGCTTTGGGGAGACCCAGTACTTC. Translation: CASSFTSGFGETQYF.

The table lists this clonotype with many counts. V gene TRBV7-9 combines with J gene TRBJ1-2; the match to TRBD1 covers 7 bases. V was pared by 3 bases and J by 6 bases, with 1 base of the junction left unmatched. This CDR3 spans 12 amino acids. Germline V lookup: CDR1 SEHNR, CDR2 FQNEAQ (reference sequence). CDR3 sequence reads: CASSFGTDGYTF. The DNA for the CDR3 is TGTGCCAGCAGCTTTGGGACAGATGGCTACACCTTC.

This clonotype was seen only a few times. The chain carries TRBV11-3 and TRBJ2-1, with D perhaps TRBD2 (5 bases). The germline CDR1 and CDR2 sequences are SGHNT and YENEEA. The CDR3 consists of 14 residues. Trimming removed 1 base at V and 5 bases at J, with 9 bases between. This CDR3 reads CASSLGKRNNEQFF. The CDR3 DNA follows: TGTGCCAGCAGCTTAGGAAAGCGGAACAATGAGCAGTTCTTC.

With respect to this clonotype: Mismatch with germline at one junction end may stem from a read error. V usage is TRBV6-1 and J usage is TRBJ1-5; TRBD1 matches at 8 bases. The CDR3 totals 15 residues. Looked up from germline, CDR1 is MNHNS and CDR2 is SASEGT. The CDR3 coding sequence is TGTGCCAGCAGAGAAGGGACAGGACTTAATCAGCCCCAGCATTTT. This gives the protein CASREGTGLNQPQHF.

The chain employs TRBV15 and TRBJ1-5; D is undetermined. Germline V gene lookup returns CDR1 LNHNV and CDR2 YYDKDF (reference sequence). The CDR3 length is 14 residues. V lost 6 bases and J 0 bases, leaving 9 bases between the germline ends. The CDR3 region has the DNA TGTGCCACCAGTGGGTGGAGTAGCAATCAGCCCCAGCATTTT. It specifies CATSGWSSNQPQHF.

V usage is TRBV10-3 and J usage is TRBJ2-3; possibly TRBD2 for D (7 bases). The CDR3 is made up of 15 amino acids. CDR1 and CDR2 from the germline V gene are ENHRY and SYGVKD. V was shortened by 6 bases and J by 0 bases, with 13 bases between the two germline ends. The DNA for the CDR3 is TGTGCCATCAGAGCGGGACACCCTAGCACAGATACGCAGTATTTT. Translating gives CAIRAGHPSTDTQYF.

Only a few counts were recorded for this clonotype. The V call is TRBV18, the J call TRBJ1-1; D uncertain. V lost 2 bases and J 2 bases, leaving 6 bases between the germline ends. The V gene's germline CDR1 is KGHSH and CDR2 LQKENI. CDR3 size: 13 residues. The CDR3 DNA reads as TGTGCCAGCTCACCAACGTCAAACACTGAAGCTTTCTTT. Its protein is CASSPTSNTEAFF.

The J gene is TRBJ2-7, the V gene TRBV5-1, with D tentatively TRBD1 (5 bases). The J call may be faulty, since TRBJ2-5 better matches the DNA end. CDR3 size: 15 residues. Germline values: CDR1 SGHRS, CDR2 YFSETQ. CDR3 sequence: CASSLSATERETQYF. CDR3 nucleotides: TGCGCCAGCAGCTTATCCGCGACAGAAAGGGAGACCCAGTACTTC.

V is TRBV30 and J is TRBJ1-3; 9 bases match TRBD1. The junction had 12 bases not matched to a gene; V was cut back by 3 bases and J by 6 bases. CDR3 length: 16 residues. Germline CDR1 is GTSNPN and CDR2 is SVGIG (reference sequence). The CDR3: CAWSPGTGITENTIYF. In DNA, the CDR3 is TGTGCCTGGAGCCCCGGGACAGGGATTACGGAAAACACCATATATTTT.